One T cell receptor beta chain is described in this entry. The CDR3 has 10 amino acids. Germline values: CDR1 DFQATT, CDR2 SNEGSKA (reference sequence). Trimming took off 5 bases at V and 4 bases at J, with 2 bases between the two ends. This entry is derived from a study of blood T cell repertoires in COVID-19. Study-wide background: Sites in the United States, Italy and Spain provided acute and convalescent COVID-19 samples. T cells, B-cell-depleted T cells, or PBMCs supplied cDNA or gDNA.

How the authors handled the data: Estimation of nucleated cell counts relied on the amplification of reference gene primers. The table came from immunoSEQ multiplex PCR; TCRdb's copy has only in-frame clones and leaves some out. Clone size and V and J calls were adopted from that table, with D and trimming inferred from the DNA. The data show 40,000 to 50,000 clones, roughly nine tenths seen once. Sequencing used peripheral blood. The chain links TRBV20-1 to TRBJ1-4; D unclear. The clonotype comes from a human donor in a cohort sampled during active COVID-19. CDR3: CSALNEKLFF. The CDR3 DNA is TGCAGTGCTCTTAATGAAAAACTGTTTTTT.